The 29 T cell receptor beta chains reported below all come from one sample, sequenced in a study of blood T cell repertoires in COVID-19. Method: immunoSEQ multiplex PCR; TCRdb's copy keeps in-frame clones and lacks some. The table records roughly 230,000 clones, around 90% of them present only once. Input material: peripheral blood. All receptors derive from a man aged 25-40 years with COVID-19, enrolled during active disease.

The chain recombines TRBV19 with TRBJ1-2; 9 nucleotides line up with TRBD1. The CDR3 runs to 13 residues. The germline CDR1 and CDR2 sequences are LNHDA and SQIVND (reference sequence). Trimming took 5 bases from V and 8 from J; bases not matched to a gene: 6. CDR3 loop: CASSPDRGRGYTF. As DNA, the CDR3 is TGTGCCAGTAGTCCGGACAGGGGACGCGGCTACACCTTC.

This chain links TRBV24-1 with TRBJ2-1; TRBD2 aligns across 7 bases. V dropped 4 bases and J dropped 4; count of bases not matched to a gene: 12. The CDR3 spans 17 residues. Per germline, CDR1 KGHDR and CDR2 SFDVKD. The CDR3 reads CATSDFSLAVRYNEQFF. In DNA, the CDR3 is TGTGCCACCAGTGACTTTAGTCTAGCGGTGCGTTACAATGAGCAGTTCTTC.

The chain employs TRBV10-2 and TRBJ2-1, with 11 bases aligning to TRBD2. V shed 7 bases, J shed 7 bases, and the junction held 6 bases outside the gene matches. Germline V CDR1 and CDR2: WSHSY, SAAADI. CDR3 length: 14 amino acids. This CDR3 reads CASISGGAGNEQFF. The CDR3 bases are TGCGCCAGCATTAGCGGGGGGGCTGGTAATGAGCAGTTCTTC.

The J gene is TRBJ1-5, the V gene TRBV10-1; unclear D gene. The CDR3 runs to 14 residues. The germline V gene encodes CDR1 WNHNN and CDR2 SYGVQD (reference sequence). The V end lost 4 bases, the J end lost 6 bases, and 13 bases lay between the germline ends. The CDR3 protein is CASSGIRGGQPQHF. DNA for the CDR3: TGCGCCAGCAGTGGAATCCGGGGTGGTCAGCCCCAGCATTTT.

The V and J genes are TRBV19 and TRBJ2-1; 7 bases fit TRBD1. The CDR3 contains 13 residues. V shed 9 bases and J 4 bases; nucleotides not matched to a gene: 6. The germline CDR1 and CDR2 sequences are LNHDA and SQIVND (reference sequence). The CDR3 coding sequence is TGTGCCAGCACCGGGACAGCTTACAATGAGCAGTTCTTC. Protein: CASTGTAYNEQFF.

This sequence joins TRBV9 and TRBJ2-3, with D perhaps matching TRBD2 (5 bases). V was clipped by 2 bases and J by 4 bases, with 11 bases between them. CDR3 length: 14 amino acids. CDR1 is SGDLS and CDR2 is YYNGEE in the germline V gene. DNA for the CDR3: TGTGCCAGCAGCGTTACTAGTGTCGCAGATACGCAGTATTTT. Residues: CASSVTSVADTQYF.

The chain couples TRBV6-5 to TRBJ2-7, with D possibly matching TRBD1 (5 bases). The germline V and J ends were trimmed by 5 bases and 3 bases, with 17 bases remaining between them. CDR1 is MNHEY and CDR2 is SVGAGI in the germline V gene. This CDR3 spans 15 amino acids. CDR3 DNA: TGTGCCAGCAGTCTGCTTAGGACAACGGTCTACGAGCAGTACTTC. It encodes CASSLLRTTVYEQYF.

This chain joins TRBV3-1 (or the pseudogene TRBV3-2) and TRBJ1-4; TRBD1 is a possible D gene (5 bases). Trimming left V 4 bases short and J 7 bases short, with 16 bases between. The CDR3 sequence is 15 residues long. CDR1 is LGHDT, CDR2 YNNKEL, per germline (reference sequence). In DNA form, the CDR3 reads TGTGCCAGCAGCCCGTCGCAGGGCCCATTTGAAAAACTGTTTTTT. As protein: CASSPSQGPFEKLFF.

This clone has a single count. The V and J genes are TRBV9 and TRBJ1-1; D not resolved. V was shortened by 0 bases and J by 0 bases, with 9 bases between the two germline ends. Germline V gene sequence: CDR1 SGDLS, CDR2 YYNGEE. The CDR3 has 15 residues. The CDR3 region has the DNA TGTGCCAGCAGCGTAGTGGAGGGAATGAACACTGAAGCTTTCTTT. As protein: CASSVVEGMNTEAFF.

This clone has a single count. The chain has TRBV5-1 and TRBJ2-3, with 11 nucleotides matching TRBD2. The CDR3 totals 17 residues. Losses at the gene ends were 4 bases for V and 3 bases for J; bases not matched to a gene: 10. The germline V gene encodes CDR1 SGHRS and CDR2 YFSETQ. The CDR3 sequence is CASSEASGGRATDTQYF. The CDR3 region has the DNA TGCGCCAGCAGCGAGGCTAGCGGGGGGCGTGCAACAGATACGCAGTATTTT.

As regards this clone: Other DNA sequences from this sample encode an identical CDR3 as well. The rearrangement links TRBV5-1 to TRBJ1-6; a weak D match, TRBD1 (5 bases). CDR3 length equals 14 residues. V was shortened by 0 bases and J by 6 bases, with 7 bases between the two germline ends. The germline CDR1 and CDR2 sequences are SGHRS and YFSETQ. The CDR3 loop is CASSLGRANSPLHF. For the CDR3, the DNA is TGCGCCAGCAGCTTGGGCAGGGCTAATTCACCCCTCCACTTT.

CDR3 nucleotide sequence: TGTGCCAGTAGTACCGGGAGATTTGCTGGAAACACCATATATTTT. Its protein is CASSTGRFAGNTIYF. The rearrangement joins TRBV19 to TRBJ1-3, with D uncertain. V lost 4 bases, J lost 2 bases, and 12 bases lay in between. Germline CDR1 is LNHDA and CDR2 is SQIVND (reference sequence). CDR3 length equals 15 residues.

This clone has a handful of counts. V and J are TRBV4-1 and TRBJ2-7; 9 bases are shared with TRBD2. This CDR3 has 15 amino acids. The ends lost 3 bases at V and 2 bases at J; junction bases unmatched: 5. Germline lookup yields CDR1 MGHRA and CDR2 YSYEKL. CDR3 protein: CASSHMTSGPYEQYF. The DNA of the CDR3 is TGCGCCAGCAGCCATATGACTAGCGGACCCTACGAGCAGTACTTC.

The J gene is TRBJ1-1, the V gene TRBV5-4; possible D gene TRBD1, 6 bases. Germline-derived CDR1 and CDR2 are SGHNT and YYREEE (reference sequence). V was cut by 3 bases and J by 0 bases, with 9 bases left in between. CDR3 length: 14 amino acids. The DNA for the CDR3 is TGTGCCAGCAGCTCTAACAGGGTGAACACTGAAGCTTTCTTT. Translating gives CASSSNRVNTEAFF.

The chain joins TRBV4-1 to TRBJ2-7; D call uncertain. The CDR3 totals 15 residues. Germline CDR1 reads MGHRA; CDR2 reads YSYEKL. V was pared by 1 base and J by 0 bases, with 10 bases between. CDR3 loop: CASSQGQVSSYEQYF. For the CDR3, the DNA is TGCGCCAGCAGCCAAGGGCAGGTGAGCTCCTACGAGCAGTACTTC.

The rearrangement links TRBV10-1 to TRBJ2-1, with D perhaps matching TRBD1 (6 bases). This CDR3 spans 16 amino acids. The germline V and J ends were trimmed by 2 bases and 6 bases, with 17 bases remaining between them. Germline V gene lookup returns CDR1 WNHNN and CDR2 SYGVQD (reference sequence). The CDR3: CASSEGSGTYGNEQFF. DNA for the CDR3: TGCGCCAGCAGTGAGGGGTCCGGGACATACGGCAATGAGCAGTTCTTC.

The rearrangement links TRBV12-5 to TRBJ2-2; maybe TRBD1 (6 bases). Trimming left V 6 bases short and J 4 bases short, with 9 bases between. Germline CDR1 LGHNT, CDR2 FRNRAP. The CDR3 covers 13 residues. CDR3 amino acids: CASGLGGTGELFF. For the CDR3, the DNA is TGTGCTAGTGGGTTAGGGGGCACCGGGGAGCTGTTTTTT.

This clone occurred a few times. CDR3 residues: CASSPGANQPQHF. The CDR3 DNA reads as TGTGCCAGCAGCCCAGGCGCGAATCAGCCCCAGCATTTT. The rearrangement uses TRBV7-9 and TRBJ1-5; no clear D. The CDR3 has 13 amino acids. Germline values: CDR1 SEHNR, CDR2 FQNEAQ (reference sequence). V shed 5 bases and J shed 4 bases, with 9 bases lying between them.

V gene TRBV3-1 (or the pseudogene TRBV3-2) combines with J gene TRBJ2-3, with 9 nucleotides matching TRBD2. Germline assignment: CDR1 LGHDT and CDR2 YNNKEL (reference sequence). The trim removed 3 bases at V and 0 bases at J, leaving 4 bases unmatched. The CDR3 is 16 amino acids. CDR3 sequence reads: CASSHLAGHSTDTQYF. The CDR3, as DNA: TGTGCCAGCAGCCACCTAGCGGGACACAGCACAGATACGCAGTATTTT.

The chain is built from TRBV6-5 and TRBJ2-2; D unresolved. V was pared by 7 bases and J by 5 bases, with 17 bases between. The germline V gene encodes CDR1 MNHEY and CDR2 SVGAGI. The CDR3 is made up of 15 amino acids. Here the CDR3 reads CASIGSMSRTGELFF. The CDR3, as DNA: TGTGCCAGCATCGGTTCCATGAGTCGGACCGGGGAGCTGTTTTTT.

The V and J genes are TRBV5-1 and TRBJ1-2; TRBD1 agrees at 7 bases. The CDR3 is 15 amino acids. V dropped 0 bases and J dropped 1; count of bases not matched to a gene: 3. Looked up from germline, CDR1 is SGHRS and CDR2 is YFSETQ. The CDR3, as DNA: TGCGCCAGCAGCTTGGAACAGGGGTATAACTATGGCTACACCTTC. Protein: CASSLEQGYNYGYTF.

This sequence joins TRBV12-5 and TRBJ1-6; TRBD1 matches at 7 bases. J lost 6 bases, V lost 6 bases, and 8 bases had no gene match. CDR3 length: 15 residues. Germline V gives CDR1 LGHNT, CDR2 FRNRAP. This chain's CDR3 is CASGPSGTVNSPLHF. The CDR3 DNA follows: TGTGCTAGTGGGCCCTCCGGGACAGTTAATTCACCCCTCCACTTT.

V is TRBV5-5 and J is TRBJ2-7; 7 bases line up with TRBD1. V was pared by 0 bases and J by 9 bases, with 6 bases of the junction left unmatched. Germline CDR1 SGHKS, CDR2 YYEKEE (reference sequence). The CDR3 length is 13 residues. The CDR3 protein is CASSLGQGIWQYF. CDR3 nucleotides: TGTGCCAGCAGCTTGGGACAGGGAATTTGGCAGTACTTC.

This clone was observed once. The V and J genes are TRBV4-1 and TRBJ1-5, with 7 bases lining up with TRBD1. V was clipped by 0 bases and J by 7 bases; unmatched bases: 12. The V gene's germline CDR1 is MGHRA and CDR2 YSYEKL. The CDR3 extends over 17 amino acids. CDR3 nucleotide sequence: TGCGCCAGCAGCCAAGATCAACCAGGGGGTGGCAGACAGCCCCAGCATTTT. Its translation is CASSQDQPGGGRQPQHF.

The chain recombines TRBV20-1 with TRBJ2-1; TRBD2 matches at 10 bases. CDR3 size: 15 residues. The V and J ends lost 3 bases and 16 bases, in that order; junction bases with no gene match: 18. Germline V gives CDR1 DFQATT, CDR2 SNEGSKA (reference sequence). In nucleotides, the CDR3 is TGCAGTGCTAGTTCGCCGCTAGCGGGGGTCCAGCCCTCTTTCTTC. As protein: CSASSPLAGVQPSFF.

The chain links TRBV19 to TRBJ2-7, with TRBD1 identical over 7 bases. Per germline, CDR1 LNHDA and CDR2 SQIVND (reference sequence). CDR3 length: 14 amino acids. V dropped 4 bases and J dropped 2; count of bases not matched to a gene: 5. In nucleotides, the CDR3 is TGTGCCAGTAGTACGTCGGGACAGCCCTACGAGCAGTACTTC. Encoded protein: CASSTSGQPYEQYF.

The CDR3 DNA follows: TGTGCCAGCAGTTTCGGACAGGGTGCTTTCTTT. Protein sequence: CASSFGQGAFF. V and J are TRBV12-3 or TRBV12-4 and TRBJ1-1, with 8 bases that match TRBD1. After removal of 3 bases from V and 11 bases from J, the junction contained 2 bases not matched to a gene. This CDR3 region has 11 residues.

The rearrangement uses TRBV19 and TRBJ2-3; the D gene is possibly TRBD2 (5 bases). This CDR3 has 14 residues. V was cut by 11 bases and J by 4 bases, with 19 bases left in between. Germline CDR1 reads LNHDA; CDR2 reads SQIVND (reference sequence). The CDR3 sequence is CAVRGQKGADTQYF. As DNA, the CDR3 is TGTGCCGTTCGGGGTCAAAAGGGAGCAGATACGCAGTATTTT.

V is TRBV29-1 and J is TRBJ2-4; D not certain. Trimming removed 6 bases from V and 0 bases from J, with 12 bases in between. Germline CDR1 is SQVTM and CDR2 is ANQGSEA. This CDR3 comprises 14 residues. CDR3 sequence reads: CSVRSTLAKNIQYF. The CDR3 coding sequence is TGCAGCGTCCGGTCCACCCTAGCCAAAAACATTCAGTACTTC.